The T cell receptor (beta chain) under discussion was sequenced for a study of cytomegalovirus exposure and HLA in healthy donors. General study findings and limits: Cytomegalovirus-associated TCR beta chains were listed, numbering over 150.

The study ran its PCR with 60 Vbeta and 13 Jbeta primers. Generated by immunoSEQ multiplex PCR, the TCRdb table keeps only in-frame clones and is missing some. The repertoire holds approximately 69,000 clones, with roughly 76% as singletons. In its sample, this clone was seen a few times. What it recognizes is unknown. CDR1 is GTSNPN, CDR2 SVGIG, per germline (reference sequence). With 5 bases clipped from V and 5 bases from J, the junction kept 6 bases outside the gene matches. This CDR3 is 13 amino acids long. This chain joins TRBV30 and TRBJ2-7; TRBD2 matches at 10 bases. The sequenced sample consisted of PBMCs. This clonotype was sampled from a young man in good health and CMV-seronegative. CDR3 in amino acids: CAWAGLASDEQYF. The CDR3 nucleotides are TGTGCCTGGGCGGGACTAGCGTCCGACGAGCAGTACTTC.